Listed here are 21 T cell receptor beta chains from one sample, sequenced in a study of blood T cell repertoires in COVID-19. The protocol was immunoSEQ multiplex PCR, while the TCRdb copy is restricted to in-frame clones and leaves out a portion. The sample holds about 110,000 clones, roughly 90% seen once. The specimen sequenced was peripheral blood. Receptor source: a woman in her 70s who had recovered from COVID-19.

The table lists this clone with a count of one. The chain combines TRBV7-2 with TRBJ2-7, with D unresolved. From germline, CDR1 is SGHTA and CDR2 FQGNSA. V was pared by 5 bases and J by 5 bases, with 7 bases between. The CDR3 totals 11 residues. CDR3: CASSPFDEQYF. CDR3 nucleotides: TGTGCCAGCAGCCCCTTCGACGAGCAGTACTTC.

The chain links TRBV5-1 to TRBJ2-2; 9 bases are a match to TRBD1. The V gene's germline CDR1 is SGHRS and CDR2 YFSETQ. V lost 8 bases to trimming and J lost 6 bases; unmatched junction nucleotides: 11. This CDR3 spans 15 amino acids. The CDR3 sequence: CASFNRDREAGELFF. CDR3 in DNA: TGCGCCAGTTTTAACCGGGACAGGGAGGCCGGGGAGCTGTTTTTT.

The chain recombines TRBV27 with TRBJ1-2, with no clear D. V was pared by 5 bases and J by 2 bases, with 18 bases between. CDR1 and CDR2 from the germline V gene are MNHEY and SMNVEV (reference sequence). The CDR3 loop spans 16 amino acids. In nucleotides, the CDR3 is TGTGCCAGCAGTCCACGACGACAAGGAGGGAACTATGGCTACACCTTC. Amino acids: CASSPRRQGGNYGYTF.

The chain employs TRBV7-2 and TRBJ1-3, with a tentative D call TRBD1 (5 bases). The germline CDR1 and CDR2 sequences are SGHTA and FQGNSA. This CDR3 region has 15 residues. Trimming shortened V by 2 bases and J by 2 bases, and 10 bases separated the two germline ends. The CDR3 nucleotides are TGTGCCAGCAGCTTATTGGGGCTGCCTGGAAACACCATATATTTT. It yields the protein CASSLLGLPGNTIYF. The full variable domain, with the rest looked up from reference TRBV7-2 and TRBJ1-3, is GAGVSQSPSNKVTEKGKDVELRCDPISGHTALYWYRQSLGQGLEFLIYFQGNSAPDKSGLPSDRFSAERTGGSVSTLTIQRTQQEDSAVYLCASSLLGLPGNTIYFGEGSWLTVV.

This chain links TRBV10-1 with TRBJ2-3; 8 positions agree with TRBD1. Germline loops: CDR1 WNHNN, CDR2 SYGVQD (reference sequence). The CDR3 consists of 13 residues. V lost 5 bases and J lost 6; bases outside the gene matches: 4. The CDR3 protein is CASSWTGNDTQYF. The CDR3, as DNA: TGCGCCAGCAGTTGGACAGGGAACGATACGCAGTATTTT.

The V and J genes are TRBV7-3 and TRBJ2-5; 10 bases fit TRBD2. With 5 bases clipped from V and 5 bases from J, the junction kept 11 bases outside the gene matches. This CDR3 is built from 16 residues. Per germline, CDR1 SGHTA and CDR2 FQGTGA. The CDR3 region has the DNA TGTGCCAGCAGCCGAAATTTAGCGGGGGGATCGGAGACCCAGTACTTC. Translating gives CASSRNLAGGSETQYF.

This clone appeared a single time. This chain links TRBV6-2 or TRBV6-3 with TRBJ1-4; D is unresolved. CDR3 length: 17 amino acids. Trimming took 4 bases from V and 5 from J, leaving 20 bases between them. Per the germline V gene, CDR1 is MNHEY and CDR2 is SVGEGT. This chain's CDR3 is CASSLELSGGPNEKLFF. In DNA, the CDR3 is TGTGCCAGCAGTTTAGAACTAAGCGGAGGGCCAAATGAAAAACTGTTTTTT.

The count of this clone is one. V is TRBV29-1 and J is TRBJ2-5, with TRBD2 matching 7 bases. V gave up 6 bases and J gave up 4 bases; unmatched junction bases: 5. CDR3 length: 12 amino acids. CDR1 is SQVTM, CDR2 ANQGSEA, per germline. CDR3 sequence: CSVVGGGETQYF. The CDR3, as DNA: TGCAGCGTCGTGGGCGGGGGAGAGACCCAGTACTTC.

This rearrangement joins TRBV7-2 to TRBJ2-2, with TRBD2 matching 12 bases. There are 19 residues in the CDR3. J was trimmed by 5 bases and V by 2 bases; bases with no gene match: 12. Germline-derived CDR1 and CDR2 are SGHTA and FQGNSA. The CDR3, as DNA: TGTGCCAGCAGCTTAAGACTAGCGGGGGCCTCTTTGAGGACCGGGGAGCTGTTTTTT. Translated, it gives CASSLRLAGASLRTGELFF.

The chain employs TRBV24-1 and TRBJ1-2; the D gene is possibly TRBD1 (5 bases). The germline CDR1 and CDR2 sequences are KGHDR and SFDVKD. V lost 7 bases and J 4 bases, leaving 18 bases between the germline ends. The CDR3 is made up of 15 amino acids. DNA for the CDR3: TGTGCCACCAGGGGCGGTGACAGCCCTTTCTATGGCTACACCTTC. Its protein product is CATRGGDSPFYGYTF.

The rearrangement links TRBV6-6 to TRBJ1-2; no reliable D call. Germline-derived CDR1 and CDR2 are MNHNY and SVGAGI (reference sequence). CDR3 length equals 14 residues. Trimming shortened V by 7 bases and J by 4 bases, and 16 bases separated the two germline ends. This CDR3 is CASTYRGNPYGYTF. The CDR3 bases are TGTGCCAGCACCTACCGGGGAAACCCCTATGGCTACACCTTC.

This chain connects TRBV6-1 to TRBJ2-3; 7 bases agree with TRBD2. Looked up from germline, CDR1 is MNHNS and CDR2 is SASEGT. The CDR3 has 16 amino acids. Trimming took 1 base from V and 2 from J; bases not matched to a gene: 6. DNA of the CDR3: TGTGCCAGCAGTGAAGTGGGAGGGAGCTACACAGATACGCAGTATTTT. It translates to CASSEVGGSYTDTQYF.

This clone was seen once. In DNA form, the CDR3 reads TGTGCCAGCAGCCACAGGGGGTATACTAATGAAAAACTGTTTTTT. As protein: CASSHRGYTNEKLFF. The chain couples TRBV7-8 to TRBJ1-4; 8 bases fit TRBD1. The germline V gene has CDR1 SGHVS and CDR2 FQNEAQ. J gave up 2 bases and V 5 bases, and 4 bases lay outside the gene matches. The CDR3 loop spans 15 amino acids.

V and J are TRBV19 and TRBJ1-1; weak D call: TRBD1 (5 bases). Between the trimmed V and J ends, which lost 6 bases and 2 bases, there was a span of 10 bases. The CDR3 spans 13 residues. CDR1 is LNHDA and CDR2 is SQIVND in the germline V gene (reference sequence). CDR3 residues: CASSQTANTEAFF. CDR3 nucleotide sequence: TGTGCCAGTAGCCAGACAGCTAACACTGAAGCTTTCTTT.

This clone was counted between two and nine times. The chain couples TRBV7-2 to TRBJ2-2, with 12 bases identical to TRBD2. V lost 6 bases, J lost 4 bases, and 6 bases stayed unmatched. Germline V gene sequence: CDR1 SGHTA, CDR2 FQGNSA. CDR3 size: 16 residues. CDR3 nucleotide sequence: TGTGCCAGCAGACGGACTAGCGGGGCGCTCACCGGGGAGCTGTTTTTT. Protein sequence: CASRRTSGALTGELFF.

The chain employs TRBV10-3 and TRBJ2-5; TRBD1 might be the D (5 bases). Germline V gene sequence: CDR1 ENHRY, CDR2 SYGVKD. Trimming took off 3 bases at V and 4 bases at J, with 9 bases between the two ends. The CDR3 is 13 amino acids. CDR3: CAISEGDSETQYF. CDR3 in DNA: TGTGCCATCAGTGAAGGGGATTCAGAGACCCAGTACTTC.

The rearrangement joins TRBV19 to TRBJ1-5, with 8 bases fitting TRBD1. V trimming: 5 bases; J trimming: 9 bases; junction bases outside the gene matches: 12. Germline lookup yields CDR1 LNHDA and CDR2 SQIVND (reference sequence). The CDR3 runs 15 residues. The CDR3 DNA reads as TGTGCCAGTAGTCGGACAGGGAGTTTGGGGGGGCCCCAGCATTTT. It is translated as CASSRTGSLGGPQHF.

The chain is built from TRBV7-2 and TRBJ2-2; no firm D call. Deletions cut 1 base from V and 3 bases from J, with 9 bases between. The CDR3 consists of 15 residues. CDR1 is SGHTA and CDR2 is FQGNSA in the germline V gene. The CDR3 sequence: CASSLVSLDTGELFF. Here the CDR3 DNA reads TGTGCCAGCAGCTTAGTTAGTCTGGACACCGGGGAGCTGTTTTTT.

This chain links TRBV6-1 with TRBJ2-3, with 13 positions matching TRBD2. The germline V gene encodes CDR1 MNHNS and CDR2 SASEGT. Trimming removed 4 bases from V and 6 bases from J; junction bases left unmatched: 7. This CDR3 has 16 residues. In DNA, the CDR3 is TGTGCCAGCAGTGGGAGACTAGCGGGAGGTGGGGATACGCAGTATTTT. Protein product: CASSGRLAGGGDTQYF.

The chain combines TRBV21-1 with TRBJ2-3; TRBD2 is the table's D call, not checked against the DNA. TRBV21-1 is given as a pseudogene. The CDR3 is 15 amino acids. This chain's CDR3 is CASSISAGGPDTQYF. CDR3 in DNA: TGTGCCAGCAGCATCTCGGCGGGAGGGCCTGATACGCAGTATTTT.

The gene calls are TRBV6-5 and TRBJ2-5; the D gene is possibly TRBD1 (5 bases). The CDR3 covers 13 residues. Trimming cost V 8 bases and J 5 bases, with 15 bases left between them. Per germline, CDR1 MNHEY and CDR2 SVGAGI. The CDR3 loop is CASEPWGRETQYF. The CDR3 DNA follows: TGTGCCAGCGAGCCCTGGGGCCGGGAGACCCAGTACTTC.